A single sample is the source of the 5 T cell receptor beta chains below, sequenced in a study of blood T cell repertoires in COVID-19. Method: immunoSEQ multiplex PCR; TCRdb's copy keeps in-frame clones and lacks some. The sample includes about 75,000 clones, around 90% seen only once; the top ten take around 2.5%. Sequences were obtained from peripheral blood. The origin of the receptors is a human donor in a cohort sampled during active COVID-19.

The CDR3 region is CASRDNTDTQYF. The CDR3 DNA is TGTGCCAGCAGGGACAACACAGATACGCAGTATTTT. The chain employs TRBV2 and TRBJ2-3; possibly TRBD1 for D (5 bases). The germline V and J ends were trimmed by 6 bases and 2 bases, with 6 bases remaining between them. The CDR3 length is 12 residues. Looked up from germline, CDR1 is SNHLY and CDR2 is FYNNEI.

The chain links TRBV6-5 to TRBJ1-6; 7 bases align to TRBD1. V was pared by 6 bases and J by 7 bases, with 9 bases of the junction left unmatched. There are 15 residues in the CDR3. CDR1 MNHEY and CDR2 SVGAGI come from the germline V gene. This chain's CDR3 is CASSQGGLENSPLHF. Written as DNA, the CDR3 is TGTGCCAGCAGCCAGGGGGGTCTTGAGAATTCACCCCTCCACTTT.

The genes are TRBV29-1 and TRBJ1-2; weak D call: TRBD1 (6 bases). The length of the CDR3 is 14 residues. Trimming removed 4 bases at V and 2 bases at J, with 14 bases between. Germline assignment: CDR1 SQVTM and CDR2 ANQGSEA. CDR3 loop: CSVGTADDNYGYTF. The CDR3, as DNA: TGCAGCGTTGGGACAGCGGATGACAACTATGGCTACACCTTC.

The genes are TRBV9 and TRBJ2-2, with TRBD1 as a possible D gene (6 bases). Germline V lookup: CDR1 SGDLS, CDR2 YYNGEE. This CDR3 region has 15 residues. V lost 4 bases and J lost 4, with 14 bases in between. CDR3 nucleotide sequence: TGTGCCAGCAGCCCATCTTTACAGGGCACCGGGGAGCTGTTTTTT. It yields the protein CASSPSLQGTGELFF.

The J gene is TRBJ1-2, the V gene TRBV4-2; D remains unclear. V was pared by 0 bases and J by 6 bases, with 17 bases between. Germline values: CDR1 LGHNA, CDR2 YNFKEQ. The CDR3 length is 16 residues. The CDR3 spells CASSQDRGSLFDGYTF. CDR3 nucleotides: TGTGCCAGCAGCCAAGATCGTGGCAGTTTATTCGATGGCTACACCTTC.